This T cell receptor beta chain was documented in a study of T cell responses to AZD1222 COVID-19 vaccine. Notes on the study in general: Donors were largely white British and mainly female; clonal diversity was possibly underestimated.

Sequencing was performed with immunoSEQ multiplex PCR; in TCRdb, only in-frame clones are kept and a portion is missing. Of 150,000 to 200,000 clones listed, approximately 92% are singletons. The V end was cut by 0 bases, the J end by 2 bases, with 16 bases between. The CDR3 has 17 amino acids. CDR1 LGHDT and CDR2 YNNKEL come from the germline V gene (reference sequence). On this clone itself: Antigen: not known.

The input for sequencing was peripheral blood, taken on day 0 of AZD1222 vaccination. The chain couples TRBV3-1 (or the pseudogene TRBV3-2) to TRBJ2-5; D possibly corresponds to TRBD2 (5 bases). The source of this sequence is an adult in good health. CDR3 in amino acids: CASSQEHYRGEQETQYF. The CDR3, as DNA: TGTGCCAGCAGCCAAGAGCACTATCGGGGTGAACAAGAGACCCAGTACTTC.